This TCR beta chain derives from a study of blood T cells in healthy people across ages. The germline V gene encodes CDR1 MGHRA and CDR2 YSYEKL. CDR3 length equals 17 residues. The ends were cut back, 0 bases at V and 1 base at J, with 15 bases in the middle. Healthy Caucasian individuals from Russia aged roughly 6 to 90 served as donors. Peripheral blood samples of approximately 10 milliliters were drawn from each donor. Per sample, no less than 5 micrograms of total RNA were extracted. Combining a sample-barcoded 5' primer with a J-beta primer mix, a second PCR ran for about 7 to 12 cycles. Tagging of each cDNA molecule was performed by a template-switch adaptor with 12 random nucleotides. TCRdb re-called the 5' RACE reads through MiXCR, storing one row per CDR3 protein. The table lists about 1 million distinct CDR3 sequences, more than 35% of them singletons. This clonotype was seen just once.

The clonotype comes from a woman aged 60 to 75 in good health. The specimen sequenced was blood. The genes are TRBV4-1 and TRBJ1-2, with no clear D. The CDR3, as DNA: TGCGCCAGCAGCCAAGATCTCGTACCAAAGGATAACTATGGCTACACCTTC. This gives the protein CASSQDLVPKDNYGYTF.